These T cell receptor beta chains were read from a single sample in a study of T cells in Graves' hyperthyroidism and ophthalmopathy. TCRdb called the multiplex PCR reads again in MiXCR, with one record for every CDR3 protein. The data contain fewer than 750,000 distinct CDR3 sequences, 14% to 15% of them singletons. Sequences were obtained from blood. These receptors all stem from a woman aged 35 to 49 with Graves' ophthalmopathy. Both conserved end residues are part of each CDR3. D genes are given only for firm matches. Rows give clone size only sometimes, using once, few, many, or a class for an expanded clone.

J gene	clone size	D gene	V gene	CDR3 DNA	CDR3 protein
TRBJ2-7	-	TRBD1	TRBV6-2/TRBV6-3	TGTGCCAGCAGTTGGCGACAGGGGGCCAACGAGCAGTACTTC	CASSWRQGANEQYF
TRBJ1-1	-	-	TRBV5-5	TGTGCCAGCAGCACACAGGGAGAAGGGACTGAAGCTTTCTTT	CASSTQGEGTEAFF
TRBJ2-7	many	TRBD2	TRBV20-1	TGCAGTGCTATAGCGGGAAGGGGGGCCTACGAGCAGTACTTC	CSAIAGRGAYEQYF
TRBJ2-7	many	-	TRBV28	TGTGCCACCGGGAGTGGGGGCCACGAGCAGTACTTC	CATGSGGHEQYF
TRBJ2-5	few	TRBD1	TRBV6-5	TGTGCCAGCAGTTACCGGGACAGGGCCAGAGAGACCCAGTACTTC	CASSYRDRARETQYF
TRBJ2-3	-	-	TRBV9	TGTGCCAGCAGCCCGACGGGGACGAGGTCTACAGATACGCAGTATTTT	CASSPTGTRSTDTQYF
TRBJ2-7	many	-	TRBV6-2/TRBV6-3	TGTGCCAGCAGTTACCCAGGGACGGAAAACTTC	CASSYPGTENF
TRBJ2-2	-	-	TRBV4-1	TGCGCCAGCAGCCTTATGACAGTCACCGGGGAGCTGTTTTTT	CASSLMTVTGELFF
TRBJ1-2	-	-	TRBV2	TGTGCCAGCAGTGAACCGGGTGGGGCCTATGGCTACACCTTC	CASSEPGGAYGYTF
TRBJ1-2	many	TRBD1	TRBV15	TGTGCCACCAGCGTCGACAGGGGGGTTGATGGCTACACCTTC	CATSVDRGVDGYTF
TRBJ2-5	many	-	TRBV20-1	TGCAGTGCTAGTAGAGGCTACTTACAGGAGACCCAGTACTTC	CSASRGYLQETQYF
TRBJ2-5	many	-	TRBV6-2/TRBV6-3	TGTGCCAGCGGGGTAGGGGAAGAGACCCAGTACTTC	CASGVGEETQYF
TRBJ2-7	few	-	TRBV15	TGTGCCACCAGCAGAGAGGCTAGCGCCTCCTACGAGCAGTACTTC	CATSREASASYEQYF
TRBJ1-3	few	-	TRBV19	TGTGCCAGTAGTATGGTCTCCAGCTCTGGAAACACCATATATTTT	CASSMVSSSGNTIYF
TRBJ1-3	many	TRBD1	TRBV11-2	TGTGCCAGCACGCGGGACAGGGCGTCTGGAAACACCATATATTTT	CASTRDRASGNTIYF
TRBJ2-5	few	TRBD1	TRBV13	TGTGCCAGCAGCCAGAGACAGGGGGAAGAGACCCAGTACTTC	CASSQRQGEETQYF
TRBJ1-6	-	TRBD1	TRBV29-1	TGCAGCGTTTCGACAGGGCAAAATTCACCCCTCCACTTT	CSVSTGQNSPLHF
TRBJ1-1	few	-	TRBV30	TGTGCCTGGTCCCTGCGGCGGGATTTGAACACTGAAGCTTTCTTT	CAWSLRRDLNTEAFF
TRBJ1-1	few	-	TRBV6-5	TGTGCCAGCAGTTACTTAGCGAGCACTGAAGCTTTCTTT	CASSYLASTEAFF
TRBJ2-2	few	-	TRBV27	TGTGCCGGCAGTTTATCAGGACACGTGAACACCGGGGAGCTGTTTTTT	CAGSLSGHVNTGELFF
TRBJ2-5	many	-	TRBV28	TGTGCCAGCAGTCCGACCCGGGGGCAGGAAGAGACCCAGTACTTC	CASSPTRGQEETQYF
TRBJ2-7	-	-	TRBV30	TGTGCCTGGAGTAGGGTAGCATCGTACGAGCAGTACTTC	CAWSRVASYEQYF
TRBJ1-1	many	-	TRBV6-2/TRBV6-3	TGTGCCAGCAGTCACCCCCAGAGGGCAGAAGCTTTCTTT	CASSHPQRAEAFF
TRBJ2-2	many	TRBD2	TRBV30	TGTGCCTGGAAAAGCGGGAGGGACACCGGGGAGCTGTTTTTT	CAWKSGRDTGELFF
TRBJ2-2	many	TRBD2	TRBV27	TGTGCCAGCCGGTGGGAGGGCGACACCGGGGAGCTGTTTTTT	CASRWEGDTGELFF
TRBJ1-1	many	TRBD1	TRBV12-3/TRBV12-4	TGTGCCAGTTCCAGGGGGAGAAACGCTGAAGCTTTCTTT	CASSRGRNAEAFF
TRBJ2-2	many	-	TRBV6-2/TRBV6-3	TGTGCCAGCAGCTTAACGGACACCGGGGAGCTGTTTTTT	CASSLTDTGELFF
TRBJ2-3	many	TRBD2	TRBV6-4	TGTGCCAGCAGTGACTCGGCTAGCGGGAGCACAGATACGCAGTATTTT	CASSDSASGSTDTQYF
TRBJ2-3	-	-	TRBV13	TGTGCCAGCAGCTTAAACTCAGATACGCAGTATTTT	CASSLNSDTQYF
TRBJ2-5	-	-	TRBV6-2/TRBV6-3	TGTGCCAGCAGCCGGGACCTCGGGGTGGAGACCCAGTACTTC	CASSRDLGVETQYF
TRBJ2-7	few	TRBD2	TRBV29-1	TGCAGCGTTGTGCCTAGCGGGAACGAGCAGTACTTC	CSVVPSGNEQYF
TRBJ1-1	many	-	TRBV12-3/TRBV12-4	TGTGCCAGCAGACCACGTCGGTACACTGAAGCTTTCTTT	CASRPRRYTEAFF